This passage covers 20 T cell receptor beta chains from one sample sequenced in a study of shared clonotypes between healthy human individuals. Naive CD8 cells lacked CD45RO, underwent positive selection for CCR7 and left out terminally differentiated effector memory CD45RA+ cells. Sequencing was performed with immunoSEQ multiplex PCR; in TCRdb, only in-frame clones are kept and a portion is missing. Among approximately 1.9 million clones listed, 85% to 95% were seen once. Sequencing was performed on naive CD8+ T cells from PBMCs. The receptors shown here come from a young man in good health. Some clones in this sample may be carry-over from other donors' samples.

The V and J genes are TRBV4-1 and TRBJ2-2, with 7 bases lining up with TRBD2. The CDR3 totals 16 residues. Per the germline V gene, CDR1 is MGHRA and CDR2 is YSYEKL. Trimming removed 5 bases from V and 5 bases from J; junction bases left unmatched: 11. The CDR3 nucleotides read TGCGCCAGCAGCTTTCGGGACCTGGGGGGGACCGGGGAGCTGTTTTTT. Translation: CASSFRDLGGTGELFF.

This clone was detected a few times. CDR3 residues: CASSGQGGTEAFF. The CDR3 DNA reads TGTGCCAGCAGCGGACAGGGGGGCACTGAAGCTTTCTTT. The chain has TRBV7-9 and TRBJ1-1; 10 bases are a match to TRBD1. The V segment lost 5 bases and the J segment 4 bases; nucleotides outside the gene matches: 1. Germline values: CDR1 SEHNR, CDR2 FQNEAQ (reference sequence). CDR3 length: 13 residues.

The CDR3 region is CASSEWGGSRNEQFF. CDR3 nucleotides: TGTGCCAGCAGTGAATGGGGGGGGAGCCGGAATGAGCAGTTCTTC. The chain recombines TRBV25-1 with TRBJ2-1, with 7 bases lining up with TRBD2. Unmatched junction bases numbered 7, after V lost 1 base and J lost 7 bases. Germline V gives CDR1 MGHDK, CDR2 SYGVNS. The CDR3 totals 15 residues.

J is TRBJ1-3 and V is TRBV7-8; D uncertain. The CDR3 is 15 residues long. CDR1 and CDR2 from the germline V gene are SGHVS and FQNEAQ. The V end was cut by 3 bases, the J end by 2 bases, with 11 bases between. CDR3 bases: TGTGCCAGCAGCTTGTTTCTGCAAGCTGGAAACACCATATATTTT. This sequence encodes CASSLFLQAGNTIYF. Using reference TRBV7-8 and TRBJ1-3 for the parts outside the CDR3, the full variable domain is GAGVSQSPRYKVAKRGQDVALRCDPISGHVSLFWYQQALGQGPEFLTYFQNEAQLDKSGLPSDRFFAERPEGSVSTLKIQRTQQEDSAVYLCASSLFLQAGNTIYFGEGSWLTVV.

This clone was observed once. This CDR3 is also generated by other DNA sequences in the sample. V and J are TRBV27 and TRBJ2-7, with 8 bases identical to TRBD2. The V segment lost 0 bases and the J segment 3 bases; nucleotides outside the gene matches: 7. CDR1 is MNHEY, CDR2 SMNVEV, per germline (reference sequence). The CDR3 extends over 16 amino acids. The CDR3 nucleotides are TGTGCCAGCAGTTTATCCCCCGGGACTAGTTACTACGAGCAGTACTTC. It is translated as CASSLSPGTSYYEQYF.

This chain uses TRBV30 with TRBJ2-3; 11 nucleotides line up with TRBD2. The CDR3 totals 13 residues. Germline V lookup: CDR1 GTSNPN, CDR2 SVGIG (reference sequence). The trim removed 4 bases at V and 6 bases at J, leaving 3 bases unmatched. CDR3 region: CAWIAGGLDTQYF. The CDR3 bases are TGTGCCTGGATAGCGGGAGGGCTCGATACGCAGTATTTT.

This clone has more than one count but fewer than ten. This chain connects TRBV7-6 to TRBJ2-1; D tentatively fits TRBD1 or TRBD2 (5 bases each). V lost 11 bases and J lost 10, with 15 bases in between. CDR1 is SGHVS, CDR2 FNYEAQ, per germline. The CDR3 is made up of 11 amino acids. The DNA for the CDR3 is TGTGCCTCCGGGACGCAGCGGGAGCAGTTCTTC. Its translation: CASGTQREQFF. The full variable domain, with the rest looked up from reference TRBV7-6 and TRBJ2-1, is GAGVSQSPRYKVTKRGQDVALRCDPISGHVSLYWYRQALGQGPEFLTYFNYEAQQDKSGLPNDRFSAERPEGSISTLTIQRTEQRDSAMYRCASGTQREQFFGPGTRLTVL.

The chain links TRBV28 to TRBJ1-5; D gene uncertain. This CDR3 comprises 14 residues. Germline assignment: CDR1 MDHEN and CDR2 SYDVKM. Trimming took 7 bases from V and 2 from J, leaving 12 bases between them. CDR3 sequence reads: CASITARGNQPQHF. The CDR3 DNA reads as TGTGCCAGCATCACTGCGAGGGGCAATCAGCCCCAGCATTTT.

V is TRBV10-3 and J is TRBJ1-2; 7 positions agree with TRBD1. From germline, CDR1 is ENHRY and CDR2 SYGVKD. This CDR3 is 17 amino acids long. The junction had 13 bases not matched to a gene; V was cut back by 6 bases and J by 0 bases. The CDR3 here is CAIRKGNRDSPNYGYTF. In DNA, the CDR3 is TGTGCCATCAGGAAAGGTAATCGGGACAGCCCTAACTATGGCTACACCTTC.

V is TRBV27 and J is TRBJ2-7; unclear D gene. CDR3 length: 14 amino acids. The V and J ends lost 2 bases and 0 bases respectively, with 8 bases between them. Looked up from germline, CDR1 is MNHEY and CDR2 is SMNVEV (reference sequence). CDR3 DNA sequence: TGTGCCAGCAGTTTAATGGTTAGCTCCTACGAGCAGTACTTC. It specifies CASSLMVSSYEQYF.

The CDR3 spells CASSLEGMRRNTEAFF. CDR3 coding DNA: TGCGCCAGCAGCTTGGAGGGGATGAGGAGGAACACTGAAGCTTTCTTT. V gene TRBV5-1 combines with J gene TRBJ1-1; possible D gene TRBD1, 5 bases. The CDR3 totals 16 residues. Per the germline V gene, CDR1 is SGHRS and CDR2 is YFSETQ. V was trimmed by 0 bases and J by 1 base, leaving 13 bases between them.

This chain uses TRBV9 with TRBJ2-1, with TRBD2 as a possible D gene (5 bases). The CDR3 loop spans 14 amino acids. V lost 3 bases, J lost 10 bases, and 17 bases lay in between. Germline V gives CDR1 SGDLS, CDR2 YYNGEE. The CDR3 DNA reads TGTGCCAGCAGCGGAAAACTAGAGTCGGTGGAGCAGTTCTTC. The encoded protein is CASSGKLESVEQFF.

A word on this clone: The junction does not match germline at one end; this may be a read error. The CDR3 protein is CASTLRVGTEAYNEQFF. The CDR3 DNA reads TGTGCCAGCACCTTAAGGGTCGGGACTGAGGCCTACAATGAGCAGTTCTTC. The chain couples TRBV7-3 to TRBJ2-1; D might be TRBD2 (6 bases). Germline V gene lookup returns CDR1 SGHTA and CDR2 FQGTGA. The CDR3 is 17 residues long.

This chain uses TRBV11-2 with TRBJ2-1, with 9 bases aligning to TRBD2. V lost 5 bases to trimming and J lost 5 bases; unmatched junction nucleotides: 10. In germline, CDR1 is SGHAT, CDR2 FQNNGV. This CDR3 is built from 16 residues. CDR3 sequence reads: CASSARLAETDNEQFF. The CDR3 region has the DNA TGTGCCAGCAGCGCGAGACTAGCGGAGACAGACAATGAGCAGTTCTTC.

Worth noting for this clone: Additional DNA sequences in this sample encode the identical CDR3. CDR3 amino acids: CASSQGTYYEQYF. The DNA for the CDR3 is TGCGCCAGCAGCCAAGGGACATACTACGAGCAGTACTTC. The rearrangement uses TRBV4-1 and TRBJ2-7; tentative D call: TRBD1 (5 bases). The CDR3 totals 13 residues. V gave up 1 base and J gave up 3 bases, with 7 bases separating them. Germline V gives CDR1 MGHRA, CDR2 YSYEKL.

CDR3 sequence: CASSGASGALPEQYF. The CDR3 DNA sequence: TGCGCCAGCAGCGGGGCTAGCGGCGCCCTACCCGAGCAGTACTTC. The chain is built from TRBV5-1 and TRBJ2-7; 7 bases are a match to TRBD2. In germline, CDR1 is SGHRS, CDR2 YFSETQ. This CDR3 is 15 amino acids long. V trimming: 4 bases; J trimming: 6 bases; junction bases outside the gene matches: 13.

The CDR3 DNA is TGTGCCTGGAGTGCCCTCGGGGGCGGGAGAAACCCTTGGGACGAGCAGTACTTC. As protein: CAWSALGGGRNPWDEQYF. The V and J genes are TRBV30 and TRBJ2-7; D is perhaps TRBD2 (7 bases). The V gene's germline CDR1 is GTSNPN and CDR2 SVGIG (reference sequence). Trimming stripped 1 base from V and 5 bases from J, with 27 bases between. The CDR3 has 18 residues. The variable domain in full, completed from reference TRBV30 and TRBJ2-7, reads SQTIHQWPATLVQPVGSPLSLECTVEGTSNPNLYWYRQAAGRGLQLLFYSVGIGQISSEVPQNLSASRPQDRQFILSSKKLLLSDSGFYLCAWSALGGGRNPWDEQYFGPGTRLTVT.

This chain joins TRBV6-5 and TRBJ1-2; possibly TRBD1 for D (6 bases). V was trimmed by 3 bases and J by 4 bases, leaving 15 bases between them. The CDR3 runs to 15 residues. Germline CDR1 MNHEY, CDR2 SVGAGI. CDR3 protein: CASSYNGGAAYGYTF. CDR3 coding DNA: TGTGCCAGCAGTTATAACGGGGGCGCCGCCTATGGCTACACCTTC.

The V call is TRBV27, the J call TRBJ2-2; 7 bases line up with TRBD1. The CDR3 has 18 residues. The ends lost 6 bases at V and 1 base at J; junction bases unmatched: 14. In germline, CDR1 is MNHEY, CDR2 SMNVEV (reference sequence). The CDR3 DNA sequence: TGTGCCAGCAGCCCTACCTTATCAGGGGGAGAGAACACCGGGGAGCTGTTTTTT. As protein: CASSPTLSGGENTGELFF.

V is TRBV15 and J is TRBJ1-4; D might be TRBD1 (6 bases). Germline V gene data show CDR1 as LNHNV and CDR2 as YYDKDF (reference sequence). Trimming shortened V by 0 bases and J by 6 bases, and 8 bases separated the two germline ends. The CDR3 is 14 residues long. In DNA form, the CDR3 reads TGTGCCACCAGCAGAGAATACAGGGATGAAAAACTGTTTTTT. This encodes CATSREYRDEKLFF.